The clone carrying this T cell receptor beta chain appeared a few times. The data derive from a study of Ad26.COV2.S vaccination and SARS-CoV-2 variants. The CDR3 runs to 14 residues. Germline CDR1 is LNHDA and CDR2 is SQIVND (reference sequence). Trimming shortened V by 6 bases and J by 6 bases, and 17 bases separated the two germline ends. The treatment is: about 20 received Ad26.COV2.S at low or high dose, single or two shots; 5 received placebo; per-sample allocation not given. Sampling was done on day 63 after the first vaccine or placebo injection. Sequencing was performed with immunoSEQ multiplex PCR; in TCRdb, only in-frame clones are kept and a portion is missing. The sample includes about 350,000 clones, approximately 85% of them seen just once.

The TCR sequence derives from a person aged 18 to 65 who received the Ad26.COV2.S COVID-19 vaccine or a placebo. This material consisted of peripheral blood, taken in a trial of Ad26.COV2.S vaccine versus placebo. The V gene is TRBV19, the J gene TRBJ1-2, with D hard to call. The CDR3 DNA follows: TGTGCCAGTAGCCCGAAGGGTGGATGGGATGGCTACACCTTC. Protein sequence: CASSPKGGWDGYTF.